The clone carrying this T cell receptor beta chain was counted many times. These data originate in a study of T-cell reconstitution after alpha-beta-depleted transplantation in children. CDR1 SGHTS and CDR2 YDEGEE come from the germline V gene. CDR3 length: 16 amino acids. V lost 4 bases, J lost 2 bases, and 12 bases stayed unmatched. TCRbeta library construction was performed incorporating unique molecular identifiers. TCRdb reanalysed the PCR reads using MiXCR and keeps one entry per CDR3 protein. The sample carries 350,000 to 500,000 distinct CDR3 sequences, approximately 41% recorded once. Sequenced here: PBMCs, sampled before TCRalphabeta/CD19-depleted stem cell transplant. The chain uses TRBV5-8 and TRBJ2-7, with 7 positions matching TRBD2. This receptor was taken from a girl aged 2 to 9 with aplastic anemia, due to receive a stem cell transplant. Written as DNA, the CDR3 is TGTGCCAGCAGCAAGAAGTGGGCTAGCGGCGCCTACGAGCAGTACTTC. Its protein is CASSKKWASGAYEQYF.